This T cell receptor beta chain was documented in a study of cytomegalovirus exposure and HLA in healthy donors (dated by TCRdb to 2016 to 2017). Some background on the complete study: In an earlier analysis of about 560 of the donors, 250 to 350 Gb of sequence data and some 120 million unique TCR beta sequences from roughly 200 million T cells were reported. The genetic ancestry cluster associated with self-reported Caucasian donors included around 76% of the roughly 380 genotyped donors. A later genetic analysis took genome-wide SNP genotypes for about 60% of the roughly 670 donors and used that subset as a discovery cohort. Donor age, sex, ethnicity and CMV serostatus were compiled alongside the repertoire data. In the later analysis, no new phenotypic data were used to find candidate immune exposures; instead, reliance was placed on TCR beta sequences and their occurrence across donors. To predict cytomegalovirus infection status, the study brought together high-throughput TCR immunosequencing, statistical association of individual TCRs with disease status, and machine learning. The T cell repertoires of around 670 subjects were profiled by immunosequencing and related to cytomegalovirus serostatus. To study patterns of TCR occurrence, a later analysis re-analyzed previously published TCR beta repertoires from just over 650 donors and added high-resolution HLA genotyping. An early release that covered about 600 HLA-typed donors contained approximately 300 gigabases of sequencing data and approximately 85 million unique TCR sequences. Roughly 5 DR-DQ haplotypes were treated as single units for association and clustering because of strong linkage in the cohort. Typing coverage differed by locus: A, B, C, DRB1 and DQB1 were typed in roughly 620-640 donors, DQA1 in 500 to 550, DPA1 in 600 to 610, and DPB1 in 472. HLA typing covered class I and class II loci at four-digit resolution. Along with the approximately 700-subject first cohort, a separate validation cohort of over a hundred different subjects was used. All discovery cohort repertoires had been generated on a single sequencing platform. The study aimed to test whether signatures of past pathogen exposure could be identified by cataloging public T cell receptors. In an earlier analysis of about 590 of the donors, high-throughput TCR beta sequencing was used to judge whether each TCR beta V gene segment behaved as functional or pseudogenic. Among 300 to 500 genotyped donors of the cohort, an average of approximately 220,000 unique TCR beta nucleotide sequences was sequenced per donor, of which roughly 17% were non-productive. General study outcomes and caveats: Because HLA typing was missing for some donors at each locus, association tests included only the typed subset. The classifier was reported to diagnose cytomegalovirus status with high specificity and sensitivity in both the original and validation cohorts. The presence/absence analyses assumed that sequencing depth was roughly uniform across donors, and that assumption may not be true. Three of the identified cytomegalovirus-associated TCR beta chains were confirmed in vitro to be specific for cytomegalovirus antigens. Some IMGT-functional V segments, including TRBV6-2 and TRBV6-3, could not be distinguished by the 87-base-pair reads and were therefore excluded. It was suggested by the authors that the approach could potentially be generalized to other disease states and immunological phenotypes. According to a later analysis, TCR association rates differed among HLA loci, with DRB1 alleles showing the most associated TCRs and HLA-C alleles showing the fewest. A later analysis associated 16,951 TCR beta sequences with specific HLA alleles at a false discovery rate of 0.05. A later analysis reported that several top co-occurrence clusters appeared linked to parvovirus B19, influenza, CMV and Epstein-Barr virus. In an earlier analysis of approximately 590 of the donors, most TCR beta V segments appeared in productive rearrangements about 87% or about 30% of the time, broadly matching IMGT annotations. V-gene and J-gene trimming of TCR beta chains was associated with a missense DCLRE1C variant in a later genetic analysis, and the association was replicated in an independent cohort. Correlated functional status among segregating V segments might reflect linkage disequilibrium, but an unknown experimental factor could not be ruled out. While some public TCRs were present in many individuals, most TCR sequences turned up only very rarely across donors. In a later analysis, HLA-associated TCR beta chains showed more clonal expansion and lower generation probabilities than non-associated chains that were equally common. Assigning TCR associations to individual alleles was difficult when HLA alleles, especially DR and DQ, strongly co-occurred. In a later analysis, most CMV-associated TCR beta chains were found to appear HLA-restricted, with HLA associations seemingly driven largely by CMV exposure. Over 15 rarely observed V segments, including chromosome 9 orphons, were excluded from the earlier analysis of about 600 of the donors because counts were too low. In a later genetic analysis, fewer N-insertions in productive TCRs were reported among donors in an Asian-associated ancestry cluster than the roughly 670-donor mean. The cohort was sequenced for TCR beta chains only, and without alpha or paired-chain data the features that could be detected were limited. A further reported finding was that TCR beta sequences accurately predicted the HLA-A and HLA-B alleles for most subjects in the first cohort. Immune exposure information for the cohort was limited to CMV serostatus. The study gave a list of 150 to 200 TCR beta chains associated with cytomegalovirus. A group of highly shared sequence variants was considered likely to be a technical artifact of the sequencing pipeline.

About this clone: The antigen it recognizes is unknown. The input lacks base qualities; no much larger clone sits a single base away.

Library preparation used the immunoSEQ multiplex PCR assay. For the multiplex PCR, a mixture combining 60 forward primers for TCR Vbeta segments and 13 reverse primers for TCR Jbeta segments was used. Amplification of the CDR3 region of rearranged TCR beta genes was performed with a multiplex PCR assay on genomic DNA. On the Illumina HiSeq System, the amplified TCR beta libraries were sequenced as 87-base-pair reads. Per the source publication's procedure: Across the roughly 700 repertoires, a later analysis counted about 81 million unique TCR beta chains, roughly 11 million of which were shared by at least two donors. To remove PCR and sequencing errors, raw reads were error-corrected and collapsed into unique sequences using a nearest-neighbor algorithm that merged closely related sequences. V, D and J gene segments were assigned by aligning CDR3 sequences to IMGT reference sequences. For a sequence to be retained, a match of at least six nucleotides to both a V gene segment and a J gene segment was required. Rearrangements were classified as productive when the CDR3 lacked stop codons and remained in frame with V and J, and all other rearrangements were classified as non-productive. CDR3 was defined according to IMGT convention as the region running from the second conserved V-encoded cysteine to the conserved J-encoded phenylalanine. The earlier analysis of about 590 of the donors excluded sequences that lacked an unambiguous match to a single V gene segment. In an earlier analysis of some 590 of the donors, V segments were called functional above 56.7% productive rearrangements and were called segregating when the between-donor standard deviation exceeded 5%. A statistical classification framework was built to diagnose cytomegalovirus status from the catalog of TCR beta chain sequences. V and J gene assignment, in a later analysis, came from comparing TCR nucleotide sequences with IMGT/GENE-DB human TR gene sequences. The TCRdist pipeline was used in a later analysis to assign CDR3 sequences and most-parsimonious VDJ recombination scenarios. In a later analysis, each TCR beta chain was defined by its CDR3 amino acid sequence together with its V-gene family, and reads lacking a unique V-gene family were excluded. In a later analysis, fewer than 600 highly shared, low-generation-probability nucleotide sequences were removed to address suspected cross-contamination and a sequencing artifact. In a later analysis, a clonal expansion index was calculated for each public chain from normalized within-repertoire ranks of inferred template counts. In a later analysis, generation probabilities were computed using a VDJ recombination model fitted to out-of-frame rearrangements, and the results were checked against IGoR. Hypergeometric tests were used in a later analysis to score TCR-TCR, TCR-HLA and TCR-CMV co-occurrence, with a repertoire-size bias correction applied to the TCR pairs. False discovery rates were estimated in a later analysis by permuting HLA or CMV assignments 20 times. A later analysis grouped co-occurring TCRs with DBSCAN, adding TCRdist sequence similarity when clustering within HLA-allele-positive subsets. For co-occurrence clustering, repertoires with fewer than 30,000 or more than 120,000 public chains were excluded, along with about five repertoires with anomalous nucleotide sharing. TCRdb limited this immuneACCESS table to in-frame rearrangements with V and J called. A share of clones is missing; checked studies link under half to unresolved V genes, and the rest is unexplained. The V and J calls and clone size were taken over from that table, and D and trimming were inferred from the DNA. The sample includes 80,000 to 100,000 clones, with around 77% observed a single time. The ten largest clones represent approximately 7% of the sample.

V ends up 3 bases short and J 8 bases short, with an unmatched junction base count of 13. The CDR3, from cysteine to phenylalanine, totals 15 residues. The CDR3 DNA has 45 bases and is translated from base 1. For CDR1 and CDR2, the germline V gene (reference sequence) lists GTSNPN and SVGIG. In total, fewer than 750 healthy bone marrow donors made up the cohort. At the time of sampling, all cohort members were nominally healthy, though unrecorded immune exposures were likely present. The donor was CMV seropositive and was included in the group of 250 to 300 seropositive cohort members. Every donor gave a peripheral blood sample, and the peripheral blood mononuclear cells from that sample were used for TCR beta sequencing. The Qiagen DNeasy Blood Extraction Kit was used to extract genomic DNA from the blood cell samples.

The V gene is TRBV30 and the J gene is TRBJ1-2; a stretch of 9 junction bases matches TRBD1. The TCR comes from a man in his forties or fifties in good health and CMV-seropositive. Sequencing used PBMCs. The DNA sequence is TGTGCCTGGAGGAGACTAGACAGGGGGGTAGACGGCTACACCTTC. This encodes CAWRRLDRGVDGYTF.